The rows below give T cell receptor beta chains drawn from one sample of a study of blood T cells in healthy people across ages. TCRdb reprocessed the 5' RACE reads with MiXCR, giving one entry per CDR3 protein. The sample includes over 1,200,000 distinct CDR3 sequences, 59% seen only once; the top ten take over 5%. The sequencing sample was made of blood. All receptors come from a man between 18 and 35 years old in good health. Both conserved end residues are part of each CDR3. D genes are given only for firm matches. Expanded clones are given a class, and other clones once, few, many or no size at all.

.	.	TRBV5-1	TRBJ2-1	TGCGCCAGCAGCTTGTCCCCATGGATACGGTGGGGGTACAATGAGCAGTTCTTC	CASSLSPWIRWGYNEQFF
.	.	TRBV7-2	TRBJ2-4	TGTGCCAGCAGCTTAGTGAGGGAAACCATTCAGTACTTC	CASSLVRETIQYF
TRBD1	.	TRBV29-1	TRBJ1-1	TGCAGCGTTGACCCGTGGGACAGCTTGAACACTGAAGCTTTCTTT	CSVDPWDSLNTEAFF
TRBD2	.	TRBV6-5	TRBJ2-7	TGTGCCAGCAGTTACTCGAAGGCTAGCGGGAGGGTGGTCTACGAGCAGTACTTC	CASSYSKASGRVVYEQYF
.	.	TRBV12-3/TRBV12-4	TRBJ2-7	TGTGCCAGCAGTTTGGGTAGTGGGCTAGTTAGCACCCCCTCCTACGAGCAGTACTTC	CASSLGSGLVSTPSYEQYF
.	.	TRBV6-5	TRBJ1-3	TGTGCCAGCAAAGAATTCCACTCTGGAAACACCATATATTTT	CASKEFHSGNTIYF
.	.	TRBV3-1	TRBJ1-2	TGTGCCAGCAGCCAAGATGCCGTTTCGGGGGGTGGCTACACCTTC	CASSQDAVSGGGYTF
TRBD1	.	TRBV20-1	TRBJ2-1	TGCAGTGCTAGAGAGTTGCCGGACAGGATTCCCTACGAGCAGTTCTTC	CSARELPDRIPYEQFF
TRBD2	few	TRBV4-1	TRBJ2-1	TGCGCCAGCAGCGGGACTAGCGGGATACTTGAGCAGTTCTTC	CASSGTSGILEQFF
.	few	TRBV4-2	TRBJ1-6	TGTGCCAGCAGCCAAGATAAAGGGGGTTTACTCACAAATTCACCCCTCCACTTT	CASSQDKGGLLTNSPLHF
.	.	TRBV3-1	TRBJ1-2	TGTGCCAGCAGTCGCCCGGACAGATTGGGCTACACCTTC	CASSRPDRLGYTF
TRBD2	.	TRBV4-1	TRBJ2-5	TGCGCCAGCAGCCACAATAGCGGGTACCAAGAGACCCAGTACTTC	CASSHNSGYQETQYF
.	once	TRBV7-2	TRBJ1-5	TGTGCCAGCAGCTGGGCAGGGCATCAGCCCCAGCATTTT	CASSWAGHQPQHF
.	.	TRBV6-6	TRBJ2-2	TGTGCCAGCAGTTTAAAGCCGAACACCGGGGAGCTGTTTTTT	CASSLKPNTGELFF
.	.	TRBV4-1	TRBJ1-4	TGCGCCAGCAGCCTTGAGGGAAGGACTAATGAAAAACTGTTTTTT	CASSLEGRTNEKLFF
.	.	TRBV7-2	TRBJ2-1	TGTGCCAGCAGCTTCTGGGACAATGAGCAGTTCTTC	CASSFWDNEQFF
TRBD2	.	TRBV5-8	TRBJ2-2	TGTGCCAGCAGCTTCCTAGCGGGGGCCCCCGGGGAGCTGTTTTTT	CASSFLAGAPGELFF
TRBD2	once	TRBV5-1	TRBJ2-5	TGCGCCAGCAGCAACAGCGGGAGGGCCCTCGAAGAGACCCAGTACTTC	CASSNSGRALEETQYF
TRBD1	.	TRBV28	TRBJ2-1	TGTGCCAGCAGTTTAGACAGGGGATATAGGGAGCAGTTCTTC	CASSLDRGYREQFF
.	.	TRBV28	TRBJ2-1	TGTGCCAGCAGCCCCCGGGGGACCTACAATGAGCAGTTCTTC	CASSPRGTYNEQFF
.	.	TRBV6-5	TRBJ2-6	TGTGCCAGCAGTCACTTCCCAAGAGGTCTGGACTCTGGGGCCAACGTCCTGACTTTC	CASSHFPRGLDSGANVLTF
.	.	TRBV7-2	TRBJ2-5	TGTGCCAGCAGCATAAACTTAGGGGGGTTGGATCTCGGTGGGGAGACCCAGTACTTC	CASSINLGGLDLGGETQYF
TRBD2	.	TRBV4-1	TRBJ2-3	TGCGCCAGCAGCCAAGCGCTAGCGGGGTTCACAGATACGCAGTATTTT	CASSQALAGFTDTQYF
.	.	TRBV28	TRBJ1-5	TGTGCCAGCCGTAGGGCATATAGCAATCAGCCCCAGCATTTT	CASRRAYSNQPQHF
.	few	TRBV29-1	TRBJ1-2	TGCAGCGTTGGCGGCAGGGAGGACTATGGCTACACCTTC	CSVGGREDYGYTF
TRBD2	.	TRBV4-3	TRBJ2-1	TGCGCCAGCAGCCAAGATATGACTAGCGGGGGGTTGGGTGAGCAGTTCTTC	CASSQDMTSGGLGEQFF